These 27 T cell receptor beta chains were all obtained from the same sample, sequenced in a study of blood T cell repertoires in COVID-19. Method: immunoSEQ multiplex PCR; TCRdb's copy keeps in-frame clones and lacks some. The sample holds 62,000 or so clones; over 80% are singletons and the top ten take roughly 2.3%. Sequences were obtained from peripheral blood. The origin of the receptors is a human donor in a cohort sampled during active COVID-19.

The chain uses TRBV9 and TRBJ1-6, with D possibly matching TRBD1 (5 bases). The V gene lost 4 bases and the J gene lost 7 bases, with 12 bases spanning the gap. Germline CDR1 SGDLS, CDR2 YYNGEE. The length of the CDR3 is 14 residues. In nucleotides, the CDR3 is TGTGCCAGCAGCTCAGACGGGGGGAATTCACCCCTCCACTTT. It encodes CASSSDGGNSPLHF. The variable domain in full, completed from reference TRBV9 and TRBJ1-6, reads DSGVTQTPKHLITATGQRVTLRCSPRSGDLSVYWYQQSLDQGLQFLIQYYNGEERAKGNILERFSAQQFPDLHSELNLSSLELGDSALYFCASSSDGGNSPLHFGNGTRLTVT.

This chain links TRBV9 with TRBJ2-3; 8 nucleotides line up with TRBD1. The CDR3 is 16 residues long. The J segment lost 5 bases and the V segment lost 4 bases, leaving 12 bases of the junction unmatched. Germline V gene lookup returns CDR1 SGDLS and CDR2 YYNGEE. CDR3 region: CASSIGQGLGGDTQYF. In DNA, the CDR3 is TGTGCCAGCAGCATCGGACAGGGTTTGGGTGGAGATACGCAGTATTTT.

Points on this clone: This specimen includes other DNA sequences encoding the same CDR3. The chain couples TRBV29-1 to TRBJ2-7; a weak D match, TRBD1 (6 bases). The CDR3 is made up of 13 amino acids. Trimming pared 0 bases from V and 2 bases from J, leaving 8 bases between. Germline-derived CDR1 and CDR2 are SQVTM and ANQGSEA. In DNA, the CDR3 is TGCAGCGTTGAAGACGGACAGACCTACGAGCAGTACTTC. It is translated as CSVEDGQTYEQYF.

The genes are TRBV5-8 and TRBJ1-1; 8 positions agree with TRBD1. This CDR3 contains 15 residues. Germline trimming cut 6 bases from V and 5 bases from J; bases unmatched to any gene: 12. In germline, CDR1 is SGHTS, CDR2 YDEGEE. CDR3 loop: CASNDFQTGATEAFF. The CDR3 region has the DNA TGTGCCAGCAACGATTTCCAGACAGGGGCGACTGAAGCTTTCTTT.

The chain joins TRBV9 to TRBJ1-6; 8 nucleotides agree with TRBD1. The length of the CDR3 is 16 residues. V trimming: 4 bases; J trimming: 7 bases; junction bases outside the gene matches: 10. Germline V gene data show CDR1 as SGDLS and CDR2 as YYNGEE. The CDR3 loop is CASSKRGDRGNSPLHF. The CDR3 region has the DNA TGTGCCAGCAGCAAAAGAGGAGACAGGGGAAATTCACCCCTCCACTTT.

This chain links TRBV5-4 with TRBJ2-1, with TRBD1 matching over 8 bases. The germline V gene encodes CDR1 SGHNT and CDR2 YYREEE (reference sequence). V lost 0 bases, J lost 10 bases, and 15 bases stayed unmatched. The CDR3 totals 17 residues. The CDR3 reads CASSLGRTGPRKGEQFF. For the CDR3, the DNA is TGTGCCAGCAGCTTGGGTCGGACAGGGCCGAGGAAAGGGGAGCAGTTCTTC.

The chain joins TRBV5-1 to TRBJ1-1; 7 bases are a match to TRBD1. Losses at the gene ends were 2 bases for V and 7 bases for J; bases not matched to a gene: 2. This CDR3 region has 12 residues. Per germline, CDR1 SGHRS and CDR2 YFSETQ. In nucleotides, the CDR3 is TGCGCCAGCAGCTTACAGGGGAATGAAGCTTTCTTT. It encodes CASSLQGNEAFF.

The CDR3 region has the DNA TGTGCCAGCTCACCTTTGACGGACAGCTCTGGAAACACCATATATTTT. Protein product: CASSPLTDSSGNTIYF. The chain combines TRBV18 with TRBJ1-3; D is possibly TRBD1 (6 bases). The CDR3 covers 16 residues. Trimming cost V 3 bases and J 0 bases, with 12 bases left between them. Germline CDR1 and CDR2: KGHSH and LQKENI.

The chain carries TRBV28 and TRBJ1-2, with D unresolved. This CDR3 comprises 14 residues. Deletions cut 3 bases from V and 4 bases from J, with 12 bases between. CDR1 and CDR2 (germline): MDHEN, SYDVKM. This chain's CDR3 is CASSLVWAGYGYTF. Written as DNA, the CDR3 is TGTGCCAGCAGTTTGGTATGGGCAGGCTATGGCTACACCTTC.

The rearrangement links TRBV11-2 to TRBJ2-7, with D possibly TRBD1 on 5 matching bases. The V gene lost 7 bases and the J gene lost 4 bases, with 11 bases spanning the gap. This CDR3 is built from 12 residues. Germline V gene data show CDR1 as SGHAT and CDR2 as FQNNGV. The CDR3 DNA reads TGTGCCAGCAAGCCAGGGCCATACGAGCAGTACTTC. Amino acid sequence: CASKPGPYEQYF.

In its sample, this clone was seen once. This chain connects TRBV9 to TRBJ1-2; 7 nucleotides line up with TRBD1. The V and J ends lost 4 bases and 4 bases, in that order; junction bases with no gene match: 10. Germline loops: CDR1 SGDLS, CDR2 YYNGEE. CDR3 length: 15 residues. The CDR3 loop is CASSHTGAQGYGYTF. Written as DNA, the CDR3 is TGTGCCAGCAGCCACACAGGGGCCCAGGGCTATGGCTACACCTTC.

This chain connects TRBV30 to TRBJ1-2; no clear D gene. Germline CDR1 GTSNPN, CDR2 SVGIG (reference sequence). The CDR3 has 9 residues. V was clipped by 5 bases and J by 6 bases, with 4 bases between them. CDR3 nucleotides: TGTGCCTGGGGCGATGGCTACACCTTC. This gives the protein CAWGDGYTF.

This clone was detected only a few times. The chain links TRBV7-9 to TRBJ1-4; tentative D call: TRBD1 (5 bases). V lost 4 bases to trimming and J lost 8 bases, with 17 bases between them. The CDR3 consists of 15 residues. The germline V gene has CDR1 SEHNR and CDR2 FQNEAQ (reference sequence). CDR3 bases: TGTGCCAGCAGCTCACTAAGGATAGGGGTAGAAAAACTGTTTTTT. It is translated as CASSSLRIGVEKLFF.

V and J are TRBV5-5 and TRBJ1-1; 7 bases line up with TRBD1. Germline lookup yields CDR1 SGHKS and CDR2 YYEKEE (reference sequence). The CDR3 runs 16 residues. The V and J ends lost 0 bases and 2 bases, in that order; junction bases with no gene match: 7. The CDR3 protein is CASSLETGRTNTEAFF. CDR3 DNA sequence: TGTGCCAGCAGCTTGGAGACAGGGAGGACCAACACTGAAGCTTTCTTT.

This chain links TRBV18 with TRBJ2-2; maybe TRBD2 (6 bases). This CDR3 spans 16 amino acids. V was clipped by 2 bases and J by 2 bases, with 12 bases between them. CDR1 and CDR2 from the germline V gene are KGHSH and LQKENI. The CDR3 reads CASSPTGLPNTGELFF. CDR3 DNA sequence: TGTGCCAGCTCACCAACTGGACTACCCAACACCGGGGAGCTGTTTTTT. Full variable domain (rest looked up from reference TRBV18 and TRBJ2-2): NAGVMQNPRHLVRRRGQEARLRCSPMKGHSHVYWYRQLPEEGLKFMVYLQKENIIDESGMPKERFSAEFPKEGPSILRIQQVVRGDSAAYFCASSPTGLPNTGELFFGEGSRLTVL.

This chain joins TRBV7-2 and TRBJ2-5; 8 bases align to TRBD2. This CDR3 region has 15 residues. V was pared by 1 base and J by 5 bases, with 6 bases of the junction left unmatched. Germline CDR1 SGHTA, CDR2 FQGNSA. The CDR3 DNA follows: TGTGCCAGCAGCTTAGTAAGGGGACTAGGGGAGACCCAGTACTTC. As protein: CASSLVRGLGETQYF. Full variable domain (missing parts from reference TRBV7-2 and TRBJ2-5): GAGVSQSPSNKVTEKGKDVELRCDPISGHTALYWYRQSLGQGLEFLIYFQGNSAPDKSGLPSDRFSAERTGGSVSTLTIQRTQQEDSAVYLCASSLVRGLGETQYFGPGTRLLVL.

The chain uses TRBV6-5 and TRBJ1-4, with a possible D match to TRBD1 (6 bases). CDR1 MNHEY and CDR2 SVGAGI come from the germline V gene. V lost 4 bases and J 7 bases, leaving 13 bases between the germline ends. The CDR3 is 14 residues long. This CDR3 reads CASSSGQWGEKLFF. Here the CDR3 DNA reads TGTGCCAGCAGTTCCGGACAGTGGGGTGAAAAACTGTTTTTT.

The chain has TRBV7-2 and TRBJ2-3; TRBD2 aligns across 9 bases. Germline V gene data show CDR1 as SGHTA and CDR2 as FQGNSA. The CDR3 sequence is 17 residues long. Losses at the gene ends were 3 bases for V and 5 bases for J; bases not matched to a gene: 12. CDR3 nucleotide sequence: TGTGCCAGCAGCTTGGGGTTGACTAGCGGAAGGGGAGATACGCAGTATTTT. It codes for CASSLGLTSGRGDTQYF.

This CDR3 reads CASSPGISTRDTQYF. The CDR3 DNA follows: TGTGCCAGCTCACCTGGAATTAGTACTAGGGATACGCAGTATTTT. The rearrangement uses TRBV18 and TRBJ2-3; TRBD2 might be the D (5 bases). The length of the CDR3 is 15 residues. Trimming removed 3 bases at V and 6 bases at J, with 16 bases between. Germline V gives CDR1 KGHSH, CDR2 LQKENI. Based on the CDR3 plus reference TRBV18 and TRBJ2-3, the full variable domain is NAGVMQNPRHLVRRRGQEARLRCSPMKGHSHVYWYRQLPEEGLKFMVYLQKENIIDESGMPKERFSAEFPKEGPSILRIQQVVRGDSAAYFCASSPGISTRDTQYFGPGTRLTVL.

CDR3 nucleotide sequence: TGTGCCAGCTCACCACTAAAACTAGCGGGACAAGAGACCCAGTACTTC. This gives the protein CASSPLKLAGQETQYF. The chain combines TRBV18 with TRBJ2-5, with 10 bases aligning to TRBD2. J lost 2 bases, V lost 1 base, and 4 bases had no gene match. The germline V gene encodes CDR1 KGHSH and CDR2 LQKENI. This CDR3 region has 16 residues.

This clone was detected only once. V is TRBV6-7 and J is TRBJ2-2, with D possibly being TRBD2 (6 bases). TRBV6-7 is placed among ORFs of uncertain function. This CDR3 is built from 19 residues. V was trimmed by 0 bases and J by 0 bases, leaving 17 bases between them. CDR3 nucleotide sequence: TGTGCCAGCAGTTACTCCTGTACCGGGGGATTCCCGAACACCGGGGAGCTGTTTTTT. Its translation: CASSYSCTGGFPNTGELFF.

This chain connects TRBV5-4 to TRBJ1-2; 10 bases map to TRBD1. The CDR3 totals 14 residues. The ends lost 3 bases at V and 4 bases at J; junction bases unmatched: 3. Germline V gene sequence: CDR1 SGHNT, CDR2 YYREEE (reference sequence). The CDR3 protein is CASSSTGGGYGYTF. As DNA, the CDR3 is TGTGCCAGCAGCTCGACAGGGGGCGGCTATGGCTACACCTTC.

The chain recombines TRBV12-2 with TRBJ2-1; the tabulated D call, TRBD2, remains unverified against the DNA. TRBV12-2 is a recognized pseudogene. This CDR3 comprises 17 residues. CDR3 in amino acids: CASRLARFSGRSHEQFF. The DNA of the CDR3 is TGTGCAAGTCGCTTAGCGAGATTTAGCGGGAGGTCGCATGAGCAGTTCTTC.

V gene TRBV6-6 combines with J gene TRBJ1-1, with D uncertain. Germline assignment: CDR1 MNHNY and CDR2 SVGAGI (reference sequence). This CDR3 is built from 12 residues. The germline V and J ends were trimmed by 5 bases and 6 bases, with 10 bases remaining between them. The DNA of the CDR3 is TGTGCCAGCAGTCTAGCCGTCCCTGAAGCTTTCTTT. This translates into CASSLAVPEAFF.

V is TRBV6-6 and J is TRBJ1-5; D may be TRBD1 (5 bases). Trimming took 0 bases from V and 4 from J, leaving 10 bases between them. CDR3 length equals 15 residues. Germline V gives CDR1 MNHNY, CDR2 SVGAGI (reference sequence). The CDR3 region is CASSYSHRYNQPQHF. In nucleotides, the CDR3 is TGTGCCAGCAGTTACTCGCACAGGTATAATCAGCCCCAGCATTTT.

The rearrangement links TRBV6-5 to TRBJ2-3; D might be TRBD2 (5 bases). Trimming stripped 7 bases from V and 0 bases from J, with 14 bases between. Per germline, CDR1 MNHEY and CDR2 SVGAGI. There are 15 residues in the CDR3. In nucleotides, the CDR3 is TGTGCCAGCACCTCTTGGAGGACTAGCACAGATACGCAGTATTTT. This codes for CASTSWRTSTDTQYF.

This clone was counted once. The rearrangement uses TRBV6-5 and TRBJ2-3; 8 positions agree with TRBD1. CDR3 size: 13 residues. The junction had 5 bases not matched to a gene; V was cut back by 6 bases and J by 6 bases. Germline-derived CDR1 and CDR2 are MNHEY and SVGAGI. CDR3 nucleotides: TGTGCCAGCAGGGGGACAGGCCCCGATACGCAGTATTTT. Translated, it gives CASRGTGPDTQYF.